Presented here are 26 T cell receptor beta chains from one specimen sequenced in a study of T cells in Graves' hyperthyroidism and ophthalmopathy. Researchers amplified the TCR beta CDR3 regions from RNA transcripts. Primed by the HTBI set, a first-round RT-PCR was run on the TCR CDR3. A single record per CDR3 protein comes from TCRdb applying MiXCR to the multiplex PCR reads. The data show fewer than 850,000 distinct CDR3 sequences, roughly 17% seen once. The specimen sequenced was blood. All receptors derive from a man aged 50 to 59 with Graves' hyperthyroidism.

This clonotype has at least ten counts. The chain recombines TRBV28 with TRBJ1-2; maybe TRBD1 (5 bases). The V end was cut by 2 bases, the J end by 3 bases, with 7 bases between. The CDR3 extends over 13 amino acids. The germline gives CDR1 MDHEN, CDR2 SYDVKM. Written as DNA, the CDR3 is TGTGCCAGCAGTTTAGGGGCACACTATGGCTACACCTTC. It is translated as CASSLGAHYGYTF.

This clonotype has at least ten counts. This chain connects TRBV30 to TRBJ1-3; D gene unclear. The length of the CDR3 is 15 residues. Germline V gene data show CDR1 as GTSNPN and CDR2 as SVGIG (reference sequence). Trimming pared 0 bases from V and 0 bases from J, leaving 9 bases between. DNA for the CDR3: TGTGCCTGGAGTGTATACAGCGCCTCTGGAAACACCATATATTTT. It yields the protein CAWSVYSASGNTIYF.

In its sample, this clonotype was seen many times. The chain couples TRBV13 to TRBJ1-3, with D tentatively TRBD1 (6 bases). The V end was cut by 3 bases, the J end by 4 bases, with 10 bases between. The germline gives CDR1 PRHDT, CDR2 FYEKMQ (reference sequence). CDR3 length: 14 amino acids. DNA of the CDR3: TGTGCCAGCAGCTTGGACAGTCCGGGAAACACCATATATTTT. Encoded protein: CASSLDSPGNTIYF.

This clonotype was seen a few times. The rearrangement joins TRBV29-1 to TRBJ2-1, with TRBD2 matching 10 bases. J gave up 6 bases and V 0 bases, and 11 bases lay outside the gene matches. The CDR3 consists of 17 residues. CDR1 and CDR2 from the germline V gene are SQVTM and ANQGSEA. The CDR3, as DNA: TGCAGCGTTGAAGATCCCCTGACTAGCGGGTCCCCCAATGAGCAGTTCTTC. Encoded protein: CSVEDPLTSGSPNEQFF.

This clonotype has more than one count but fewer than ten. The DNA for the CDR3 is TGTGCCAGCCAGCCTGCCATGAACACTGAAGCTTTCTTT. Its translation is CASQPAMNTEAFF. The genes are TRBV18 and TRBJ1-1, with unresolved D. CDR3 length: 13 residues. Trimming removed 8 bases from V and 0 bases from J, with 10 bases in between. Germline V gives CDR1 KGHSH, CDR2 LQKENI. Based on the CDR3 plus reference TRBV18 and TRBJ1-1, the full variable domain is NAGVMQNPRHLVRRRGQEARLRCSPMKGHSHVYWYRQLPEEGLKFMVYLQKENIIDESGMPKERFSAEFPKEGPSILRIQQVVRGDSAAYFCASQPAMNTEAFFGQGTRLTVV.

On this clonotype: At one end, the junction sequence differs from germline, possibly due to a read error. The chain carries TRBV28 and TRBJ1-1; D may be TRBD1 (5 bases). The CDR3 is 12 residues long. Germline V CDR1 and CDR2: MDHEN, SYDVKM. The DNA for the CDR3 is TGTGCCAGCAGTACCGGGACGTTTACCCTTCTCTTT. Translating gives CASSTGTFTLLF.

This clonotype was seen a handful of times. J is TRBJ2-3 and V is TRBV7-3; D may be TRBD1 (6 bases). V lost 3 bases and J 6 bases, leaving 13 bases between the germline ends. CDR1 and CDR2 (germline): SGHTA, FQGTGA. The CDR3 contains 14 residues. The CDR3 DNA reads TGTGCCAGCAGCTTGACAGGCGGTGGGGATACGCAGTATTTT. Amino acid sequence: CASSLTGGGDTQYF.

For this clonotype: The junction shows a germline mismatch at one end, possibly a read error. The rearrangement links TRBV13 to TRBJ2-7; D gene uncertain. CDR1 PRHDT and CDR2 FYEKMQ come from the germline V gene (reference sequence). The CDR3 extends over 15 amino acids. The CDR3 spells CASSLGGFSSYEQYF. In DNA form, the CDR3 reads TGTGCCAGCAGCTTAGGCGGCTTTAGCTCCTACGAACAGTACTTC.

The V gene is TRBV5-5, the J gene TRBJ1-2; D is unresolved. This CDR3 is built from 14 residues. Germline CDR1 reads SGHKS; CDR2 reads YYEKEE (reference sequence). The ends were cut back, 0 bases at V and 5 bases at J, with 11 bases in the middle. CDR3 sequence (DNA): TGTGCCAGCAGCTTGGAACGGGGATTTTATGGCTACACCTTC. Protein: CASSLERGFYGYTF.

This clonotype has ten or more counts. V usage is TRBV28 and J usage is TRBJ2-2; D ambiguous. CDR3 length equals 16 residues. Trimming stripped 3 bases from V and 2 bases from J, with 13 bases between. Germline lookup yields CDR1 MDHEN and CDR2 SYDVKM. This CDR3 reads CASSFGQALNTGELFF. In DNA, the CDR3 is TGTGCCAGCAGTTTCGGGCAGGCGCTTAACACCGGGGAGCTGTTTTTT.

The chain carries TRBV2 and TRBJ2-3, with unresolved D. The CDR3 has 12 residues. Between the trimmed V and J ends, which lost 6 bases and 1 base, there was a span of 5 bases. Germline V CDR1 and CDR2: SNHLY, FYNNEI. The CDR3 is CASRIGTDTQYF. As DNA, the CDR3 is TGTGCCAGCAGGATAGGCACAGATACGCAGTATTTT. The entire variable domain, with the rest obtained from reference TRBV2 and TRBJ2-3, is as follows: EPEVTQTPSHQVTQMGQEVILRCVPISNHLYFYWYRQILGQKVEFLVSFYNNEISEKSEIFDDQFSVERPDGSNFTLKIRSTKLEDSAMYFCASRIGTDTQYFGPGTRLTVL.

This clonotype was picked up many times. This chain connects TRBV2 to TRBJ1-5; TRBD1 matches 10 bases. After removal of 4 bases from V and 2 bases from J, the junction contained 2 bases not matched to a gene. Germline V gene sequence: CDR1 SNHLY, CDR2 FYNNEI. CDR3 length: 15 residues. The CDR3, as DNA: TGTGCCAGCAGTGGTGGGACAGGGGGCAATCAGCCCCAGCATTTT. Its translation: CASSGGTGGNQPQHF.

This clonotype was seen at least ten times. The rearrangement uses TRBV6-2 or TRBV6-3 and TRBJ1-1, with D unresolved. Germline CDR1 is MNHEY and CDR2 is SVGEGT. Trimming took 0 bases from V and 1 from J, leaving 9 bases between them. The CDR3 consists of 15 residues. CDR3 amino acids: CASSYSKTSNTEAFF. DNA for the CDR3: TGTGCCAGCAGTTACTCGAAAACTTCGAACACTGAAGCTTTCTTT.

This clonotype was observed at least ten times. The V gene is TRBV29-1, the J gene TRBJ2-3, with TRBD2 matching 8 bases. Losses at the gene ends were 1 base for V and 3 bases for J; bases not matched to a gene: 9. The CDR3 covers 16 residues. The germline CDR1 and CDR2 sequences are SQVTM and ANQGSEA. CDR3 protein: CSVEAGLAGRTDTQYF. The CDR3 DNA is TGCAGCGTTGAAGCGGGGTTAGCGGGAAGAACAGATACGCAGTATTTT.

The V and J genes are TRBV6-2 or TRBV6-3 and TRBJ1-2; D is perhaps TRBD1 (5 bases). V was trimmed by 7 bases and J by 4 bases, leaving 19 bases between them. From germline, CDR1 is MNHEY and CDR2 SVGEGT. The CDR3 sequence is 15 residues long. The CDR3: CASTLTPFGGYGYTF. CDR3 coding DNA: TGTGCCAGCACTTTGACACCCTTCGGGGGCTATGGCTACACCTTC.

In this sample, this clonotype turned up a few times. V and J are TRBV2 and TRBJ1-6; D call uncertain. Trimming took off 6 bases at V and 8 bases at J, with 17 bases between the two ends. Germline CDR1 and CDR2: SNHLY and FYNNEI. This CDR3 spans 15 amino acids. CDR3 residues: CASRDAGGLDSPLHF. Written as DNA, the CDR3 is TGTGCCAGCAGAGATGCGGGAGGTCTGGATTCACCCCTCCACTTT.

This clonotype appeared a few times. This chain uses TRBV4-1 with TRBJ2-7; 9 bases agree with TRBD2. The CDR3 is 16 amino acids. J gave up 3 bases and V 3 bases, and 9 bases lay outside the gene matches. Germline-derived CDR1 and CDR2 are MGHRA and YSYEKL. CDR3 coding DNA: TGCGCCAGCAGCCATTTTGGGGGGACTAGCTTCTACGAGCAGTACTTC. Amino acid sequence: CASSHFGGTSFYEQYF.

This clonotype was counted only a few times. This chain links TRBV9 with TRBJ1-5; D not resolved. Germline V gene sequence: CDR1 SGDLS, CDR2 YYNGEE. The CDR3 runs 14 residues. The germline V and J ends were trimmed by 1 base and 2 bases, with 7 bases remaining between them. CDR3 nucleotide sequence: TGTGCCAGCAGCGTAACGTCTGGCAATCAGCCCCAGCATTTT. Its protein is CASSVTSGNQPQHF.

This clonotype turned up a few times. V and J are TRBV28 and TRBJ2-7; D ambiguous. Between the trimmed V and J ends, which lost 4 bases and 3 bases, there was a span of 13 bases. The V gene's germline CDR1 is MDHEN and CDR2 SYDVKM. The CDR3 runs 14 residues. The CDR3 here is CASSSATEFYEQYF. The CDR3 DNA is TGTGCCAGCAGTTCCGCGACGGAGTTCTACGAGCAGTACTTC.

The rearrangement joins TRBV6-1 to TRBJ1-5; 9 nucleotides match TRBD1. V lost 6 bases to trimming and J lost 4 bases; unmatched junction nucleotides: 7. CDR1 is MNHNS, CDR2 SASEGT, per germline. The CDR3 runs to 15 residues. In DNA, the CDR3 is TGTGCCAGCAGCCATTCTGGGACAGGGAATCAGCCCCAGCATTTT. It translates to CASSHSGTGNQPQHF.

This clonotype has a count of ten or more. This rearrangement joins TRBV6-9 to TRBJ2-7; 14 bases fit TRBD2. Germline CDR1 is MNHGY and CDR2 is SVAAGI. The CDR3 has 16 amino acids. J gave up 4 bases and V 4 bases, and 6 bases lay outside the gene matches. The CDR3 bases are TGTGCCAGCAGTTCCTTCGGGACTAGCGGGAGTTACGAGCAGTACTTC. This translates into CASSSFGTSGSYEQYF.

There are many counts of this clonotype. The V call is TRBV30, the J call TRBJ1-2; D is ambiguous. V dropped 6 bases and J dropped 6 bases, with 17 bases sitting between them. CDR1 GTSNPN and CDR2 SVGIG come from the germline V gene (reference sequence). CDR3 length: 13 residues. CDR3 DNA sequence: TGTGCCTGCCAAGGGCCCCCGGGAGATGGCTACACCTTC. Its translation: CACQGPPGDGYTF.

The table lists this clonotype with a few counts. The chain carries TRBV14 and TRBJ2-3; no reliable D call. The germline V gene encodes CDR1 SGHDN and CDR2 FVKESK. V shed 3 bases and J shed 9 bases, with 7 bases lying between them. The CDR3 has 11 residues. The CDR3: CASSHHTTQYF. CDR3 nucleotides: TGTGCCAGCAGCCACCATACCACGCAGTATTTT. Together with reference TRBV14 and TRBJ2-3, the CDR3 gives the full variable domain: EAGVTQFPSHSVIEKGQTVTLRCDPISGHDNLYWYRRVMGKEIKFLLHFVKESKQDESGMPNNRFLAERTGGTYSTLKVQPAELEDSGVYFCASSHHTTQYFGPGTRLTVL.

This clonotype was counted ten times or more. The CDR3 is CAWSVQGYSNQPQHF. DNA for the CDR3: TGTGCCTGGAGTGTACAGGGATATAGCAATCAGCCCCAGCATTTT. This sequence joins TRBV30 and TRBJ1-5, with D maybe TRBD1 (6 bases). Trimming took off 0 bases at V and 0 bases at J, with 9 bases between the two ends. The CDR3 length is 15 residues. CDR1 is GTSNPN and CDR2 is SVGIG in the germline V gene (reference sequence).

On this clonotype itself: Given the absence of the conserved phenylalanine or tryptophan at the CDR3 end, a read error is likely. The gene calls are TRBV11-2 and TRBJ2-7, with D unclear. V dropped 5 bases and J dropped 1 base, with 18 bases sitting between them. The CDR3 has 16 residues. From germline, CDR1 is SGHAT and CDR2 FQNNGV. The CDR3 region is CASSDLNSRWSYEQYL. Written as DNA, the CDR3 is TGTGCCAGCAGCGACCTCAATAGCAGGTGGTCCTACGAGCAGTACCTC.

The V and J genes are TRBV14 and TRBJ2-2; D is ambiguous. Per the germline V gene, CDR1 is SGHDN and CDR2 is FVKESK. This CDR3 comprises 13 residues. V lost 1 base and J 5 bases, leaving 5 bases between the germline ends. CDR3 residues: CASSQVFTGELFF. In DNA form, the CDR3 reads TGTGCCAGCAGCCAAGTATTTACCGGGGAGCTGTTTTTT.